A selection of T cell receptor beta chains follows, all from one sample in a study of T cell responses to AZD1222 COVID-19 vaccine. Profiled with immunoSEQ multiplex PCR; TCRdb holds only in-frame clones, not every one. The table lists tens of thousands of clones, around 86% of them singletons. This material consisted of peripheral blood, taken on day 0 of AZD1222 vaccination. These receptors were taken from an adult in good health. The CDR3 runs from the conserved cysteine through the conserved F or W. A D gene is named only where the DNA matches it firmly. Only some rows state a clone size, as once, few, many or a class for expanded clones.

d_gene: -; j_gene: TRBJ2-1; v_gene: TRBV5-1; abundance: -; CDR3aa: CASSINYNEQFF; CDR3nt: TGCGCCAGCAGCATTAACTACAATGAGCAGTTCTTC
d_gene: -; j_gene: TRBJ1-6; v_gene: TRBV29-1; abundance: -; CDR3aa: CSPLANSPLHF; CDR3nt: TGCAGCCCTCTGGCGAATTCACCCCTCCACTTT
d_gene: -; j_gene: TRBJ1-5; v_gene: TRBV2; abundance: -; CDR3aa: CASSWDARDQPQHF; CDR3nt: TGTGCCAGCAGTTGGGACGCTAGGGATCAGCCCCAGCATTTT
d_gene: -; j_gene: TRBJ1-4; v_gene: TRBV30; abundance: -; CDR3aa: CAWSTGTNEKLFF; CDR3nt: TGTGCCTGGAGTACCGGGACTAATGAAAAACTGTTTTTT
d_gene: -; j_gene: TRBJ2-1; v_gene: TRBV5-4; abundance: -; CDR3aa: CASSLGIGDEQFF; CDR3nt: TGTGCCAGCAGCTTGGGAATCGGGGATGAGCAGTTCTTC
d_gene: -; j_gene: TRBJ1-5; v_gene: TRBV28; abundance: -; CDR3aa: CASRIRGLRNQPQHF; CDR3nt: TGTGCCAGCAGAATCAGGGGCCTAAGGAATCAGCCCCAGCATTTT
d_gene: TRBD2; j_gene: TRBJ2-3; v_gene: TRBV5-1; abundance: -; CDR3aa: CASGSGRTSTDTQYF; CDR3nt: TGCGCCAGCGGAAGCGGGAGGACTAGCACAGATACGCAGTATTTT
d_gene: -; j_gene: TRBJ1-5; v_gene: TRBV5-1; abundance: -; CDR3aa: CASSLEGNREQPQHF; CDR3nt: TGCGCCAGCAGCTTGGAGGGGAACAGGGAACAGCCCCAGCATTTT
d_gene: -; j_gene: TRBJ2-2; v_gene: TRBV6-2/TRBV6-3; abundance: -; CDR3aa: CASSSRAFNTGELFF; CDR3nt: TGTGCCAGCAGCTCCCGGGCTTTCAACACCGGGGAGCTGTTTTTT
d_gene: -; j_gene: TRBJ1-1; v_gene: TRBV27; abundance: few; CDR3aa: CATQTLNTEAFF; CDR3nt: TGTGCCACTCAGACATTGAACACTGAAGCTTTCTTT
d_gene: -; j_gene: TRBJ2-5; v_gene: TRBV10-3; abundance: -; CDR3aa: CAISELGEETQYF; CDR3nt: TGTGCCATCAGTGAGTTGGGGGAGGAGACCCAGTACTTC
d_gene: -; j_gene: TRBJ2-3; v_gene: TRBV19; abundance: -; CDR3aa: CASTEVASTDTQYF; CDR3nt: TGTGCCTCCACTGAGGTCGCTAGCACAGATACGCAGTATTTT
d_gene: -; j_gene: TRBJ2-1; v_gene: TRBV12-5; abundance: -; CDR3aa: CASGLGQYNEQFF; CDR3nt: TGTGCTAGTGGTTTGGGGCAGTACAATGAGCAGTTCTTC
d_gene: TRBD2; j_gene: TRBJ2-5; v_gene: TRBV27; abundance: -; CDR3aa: CASSPGLYLSETQYF; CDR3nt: TGTGCCAGCAGTCCGGGACTATATTTGTCAGAGACCCAGTACTTC
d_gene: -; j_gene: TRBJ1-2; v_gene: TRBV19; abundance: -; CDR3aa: CASSEQANNYGYTF; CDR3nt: TGTGCCAGTAGTGAGCAAGCTAATAACTATGGCTACACCTTC
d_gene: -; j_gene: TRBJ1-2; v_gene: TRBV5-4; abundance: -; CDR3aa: CASSLGPGAPYGYTF; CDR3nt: TGTGCCAGCAGCTTGGGTCCAGGGGCCCCCTATGGCTACACCTTC